Following are 12 T cell receptor beta chains from one sample sequenced in a study of blood T cell repertoires in COVID-19. Libraries were prepared by immunoSEQ multiplex PCR; TCRdb keeps only in-frame clonotypes and omits some of them. The table has about 200,000 clones, around 84% seen once. The sample comprised peripheral blood. The source is a man aged 60 to 75 with acute or convalescent COVID-19.

The table lists this clone with a count of one. The rearrangement uses TRBV15 and TRBJ1-5, with TRBD1 as a possible D gene (6 bases). Trimming cost V 1 base and J 3 bases, with 10 bases left between them. The CDR3 is 15 residues long. Germline V gene data show CDR1 as LNHNV and CDR2 as YYDKDF (reference sequence). CDR3 sequence (DNA): TGTGCCACCAGCAGAGTCCGGGGGGCCAATCAGCCCCAGCATTTT. Translated, it gives CATSRVRGANQPQHF.

This clone was seen once. The genes are TRBV3-1 (or the pseudogene TRBV3-2) and TRBJ2-5, with 8 bases lining up with TRBD2. In germline, CDR1 is LGHDT, CDR2 YNNKEL (reference sequence). J gave up 4 bases and V 1 base, and 8 bases lay outside the gene matches. The CDR3 is 16 residues long. CDR3 sequence reads: CASSQGSAGGLETQYF. CDR3 in DNA: TGTGCCAGCAGCCAAGGTAGTGCGGGGGGCCTAGAGACCCAGTACTTC.

The rearrangement uses TRBV5-1 and TRBJ1-4, with D tentatively TRBD1 (5 bases). Between the trimmed V and J ends, which lost 0 bases and 8 bases, there was a span of 11 bases. Per germline, CDR1 SGHRS and CDR2 YFSETQ. The CDR3 runs to 14 residues. CDR3 protein: CASSLAGIEEKLFF. For the CDR3, the DNA is TGCGCCAGCAGCTTGGCAGGGATTGAAGAAAAACTGTTTTTT.

This sequence joins TRBV29-1 and TRBJ1-4; no clear D. Trimming took off 0 bases at V and 8 bases at J, with 10 bases between the two ends. CDR1 and CDR2 (germline): SQVTM, ANQGSEA. The CDR3 loop spans 13 amino acids. The CDR3 protein is CSVEERRGEKLFF. CDR3 bases: TGCAGCGTTGAAGAGCGGCGAGGGGAAAAACTGTTTTTT.

The count of this clone is one. This chain links TRBV3-1 (or the pseudogene TRBV3-2) with TRBJ2-1, with TRBD2 matching 8 bases. Trimming removed 0 bases from V and 6 bases from J; junction bases left unmatched: 16. Germline assignment: CDR1 LGHDT and CDR2 YNNKEL (reference sequence). The CDR3 consists of 19 residues. CDR3 in DNA: TGTGCCAGCAGCCAAGAGGCAGCGGGGGCCATAAACACCCTCAATGAGCAGTTCTTC. Translating it yields CASSQEAAGAINTLNEQFF.

V gene TRBV5-5 combines with J gene TRBJ2-7, with 9 bases identical to TRBD2. This CDR3 comprises 14 residues. J gave up 7 bases and V 6 bases, and 11 bases lay outside the gene matches. Germline V gene lookup returns CDR1 SGHKS and CDR2 YYEKEE (reference sequence). The CDR3 here is CASTHSPRGGEQYF. The CDR3, as DNA: TGTGCCAGCACCCATTCCCCGCGGGGGGGAGAGCAGTACTTC.

This chain connects TRBV10-2 to TRBJ1-4; D is uncertain. V was trimmed by 6 bases and J by 0 bases, leaving 8 bases between them. From germline, CDR1 is WSHSY and CDR2 SAAADI. The CDR3 is 14 residues long. The CDR3 nucleotides are TGCGCCAGCAGCCGGGTCGCAACTAATGAAAAACTGTTTTTT. Its translation: CASSRVATNEKLFF.

This clone was counted once. The same CDR3 is also encoded by other DNA sequences in this sample. The chain couples TRBV5-1 to TRBJ2-3, with D perhaps matching TRBD2 (5 bases). The CDR3 sequence is 15 residues long. With 0 bases removed from V and 0 bases from J, the gap between germline ends came to 8 bases. The germline V gene has CDR1 SGHRS and CDR2 YFSETQ. CDR3 sequence: CASSLEGASTDTQYF. CDR3 nucleotides: TGCGCCAGCAGCTTGGAGGGAGCCAGCACAGATACGCAGTATTTT.

The chain couples TRBV7-9 to TRBJ2-7; perhaps TRBD2 as D (6 bases). The CDR3 consists of 15 residues. The V gene lost 2 bases and the J gene lost 4 bases, with 15 bases spanning the gap. Germline V gene sequence: CDR1 SEHNR, CDR2 FQNEAQ (reference sequence). In DNA, the CDR3 is TGTGCCAGCAGCTTAAAAGGGTCCCGGGGGTACGAGCAGTACTTC. Translated: CASSLKGSRGYEQYF.

The chain joins TRBV29-1 to TRBJ2-1; 9 bases match TRBD1. After removal of 0 bases from V and 6 bases from J, the junction contained 9 bases not matched to a gene. The CDR3 runs to 16 residues. Germline V gives CDR1 SQVTM, CDR2 ANQGSEA. CDR3 nucleotide sequence: TGCAGCGTTGAAGATACAGGGGGCTCCTTGGGCAATGAGCAGTTCTTC. Translated, it gives CSVEDTGGSLGNEQFF.

The chain combines TRBV7-2 with TRBJ1-1; 9 positions agree with TRBD1. The CDR3 covers 17 residues. The germline V gene has CDR1 SGHTA and CDR2 FQGNSA. V dropped 2 bases and J dropped 4; count of bases not matched to a gene: 11. CDR3 coding DNA: TGTGCCAGCAGCTTAAACCGGGACAGGGTAACTGGCACTGAAGCTTTCTTT. This sequence encodes CASSLNRDRVTGTEAFF.

The V and J genes are TRBV6-5 and TRBJ1-1; D might be TRBD1 (6 bases). V was pared by 8 bases and J by 5 bases, with 18 bases between. Germline assignment: CDR1 MNHEY and CDR2 SVGAGI. The CDR3 sequence is 14 residues long. CDR3 region: CASGVRGMGTEAFF. The CDR3 nucleotides read TGTGCCAGCGGGGTCAGGGGTATGGGGACTGAAGCTTTCTTT.